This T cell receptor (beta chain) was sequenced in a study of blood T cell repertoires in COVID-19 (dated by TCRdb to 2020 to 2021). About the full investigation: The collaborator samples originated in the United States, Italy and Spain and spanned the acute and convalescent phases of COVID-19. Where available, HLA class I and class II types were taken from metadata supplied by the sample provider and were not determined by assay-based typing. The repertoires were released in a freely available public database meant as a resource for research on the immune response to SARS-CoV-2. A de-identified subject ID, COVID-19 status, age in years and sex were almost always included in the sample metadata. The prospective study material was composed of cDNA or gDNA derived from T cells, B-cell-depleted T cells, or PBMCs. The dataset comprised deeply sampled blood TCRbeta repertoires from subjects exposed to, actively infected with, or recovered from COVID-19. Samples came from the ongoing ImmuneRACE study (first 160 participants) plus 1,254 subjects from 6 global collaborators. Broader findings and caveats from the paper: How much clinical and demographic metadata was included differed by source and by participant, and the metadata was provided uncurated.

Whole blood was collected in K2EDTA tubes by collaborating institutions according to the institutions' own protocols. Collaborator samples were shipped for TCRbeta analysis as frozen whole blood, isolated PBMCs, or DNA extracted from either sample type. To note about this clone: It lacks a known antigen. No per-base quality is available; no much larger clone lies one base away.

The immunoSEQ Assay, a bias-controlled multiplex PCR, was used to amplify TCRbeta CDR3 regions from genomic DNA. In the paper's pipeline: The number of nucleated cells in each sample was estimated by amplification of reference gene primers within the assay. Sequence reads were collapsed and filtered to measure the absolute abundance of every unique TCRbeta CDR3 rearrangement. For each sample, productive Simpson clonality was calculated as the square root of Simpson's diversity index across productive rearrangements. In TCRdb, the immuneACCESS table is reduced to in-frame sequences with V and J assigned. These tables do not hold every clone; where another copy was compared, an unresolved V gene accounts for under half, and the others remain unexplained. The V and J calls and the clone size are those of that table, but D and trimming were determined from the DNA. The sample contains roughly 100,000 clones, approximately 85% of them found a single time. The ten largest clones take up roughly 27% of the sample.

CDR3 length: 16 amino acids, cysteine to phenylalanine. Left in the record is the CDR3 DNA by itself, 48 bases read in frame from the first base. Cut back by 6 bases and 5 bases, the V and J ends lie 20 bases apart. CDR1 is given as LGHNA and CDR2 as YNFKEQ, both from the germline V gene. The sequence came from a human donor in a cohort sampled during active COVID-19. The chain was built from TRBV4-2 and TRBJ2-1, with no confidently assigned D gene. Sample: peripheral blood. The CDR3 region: CASSYREAYEDNEQFF. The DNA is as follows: TGTGCCAGCAGTTATCGTGAGGCCTATGAGGACAATGAGCAGTTCTTC.